Listed below are T cell receptor beta chains from one sample, sequenced in a study of OX40 agonist ivuxolimab in advanced cancers. Using immunoSEQ multiplex PCR, the repertoire was profiled, and TCRdb retains in-frame clones only, with some absent. There are about 71,000 clones in the sample; around 93% occur only once, and less than 15% lies in the top ten. This specimen was CD4+ or CD8+ T cells sorted from blood, taken in a trial of the OX40 agonist ivuxolimab. All receptors derive from an adult with an advanced solid tumor such as melanoma, head and neck, liver or kidney cancer. CDR3s include the opening cysteine and the closing phenylalanine or tryptophan. A D gene is named only where the DNA matches it firmly. Only some rows state a clone size, as once, few, many or a class for expanded clones.

CDR3nt,CDR3aa,j_gene,d_gene,abundance,v_gene
TGTGCCAGCCGAATAGGACTTAACACTGAAGCTTTCTTT,CASRIGLNTEAFF,TRBJ1-1,NA,NA,TRBV27
TGTGCCACCAGCTTAGATTCAGACGGAGGGACTGAAGCTTTCTTT,CATSLDSDGGTEAFF,TRBJ1-1,NA,NA,TRBV15
TGTGCCAGTGGGAGGGGGCTGTATACCGGGGAGCTGTTTTTT,CASGRGLYTGELFF,TRBJ2-2,NA,NA,TRBV27
TGTGCCAGCAGCGTAGCGGGAGAGAATGAGCAGTTCTTC,CASSVAGENEQFF,TRBJ2-1,NA,NA,TRBV9
TGTGCCAGTAGTATCCCCAGGGATGGATTAGAGACCCAGTACTTC,CASSIPRDGLETQYF,TRBJ2-5,NA,NA,TRBV19
TGTGCCAGCAGCAGCGTAGGGGAACCCTACAATGAGCAGTTCTTC,CASSSVGEPYNEQFF,TRBJ2-1,NA,NA,TRBV7-9
TGTGCCAGCAGCTTGAGGTCTAGCGGGAGGGCCAGCACAGATACGCAGTATTTT,CASSLRSSGRASTDTQYF,TRBJ2-3,TRBD2,NA,TRBV7-3
TGTGCCTGGAGTTGGCTAGCAGGAGTCTTTGAGCAGTACTTC,CAWSWLAGVFEQYF,TRBJ2-7,NA,NA,TRBV30
TGTGCCAGCAGTAACGGGTGGGCCGGGGAGCTGTTTTTT,CASSNGWAGELFF,TRBJ2-2,NA,once,TRBV6-6
TGTGCCAGCAGTTTAGGGGTAGGAACCTACGAGCAGTACTTC,CASSLGVGTYEQYF,TRBJ2-7,NA,NA,TRBV27
TGTGCCAGTAGTATCTCAAGTAGCGGTTACAATGAGCAGTTCTTC,CASSISSSGYNEQFF,TRBJ2-1,NA,NA,TRBV19
TGTGCCAGCAGCTTGTCAGGTGGAGGTCTCTATGGCTACACCTTC,CASSLSGGGLYGYTF,TRBJ1-2,NA,NA,TRBV5-6
TGTGCCAGTAGTACCAGACTAGCGGCCACCTACAATGAGCAGTTCTTC,CASSTRLAATYNEQFF,TRBJ2-1,TRBD2,NA,TRBV19
TGTGCCAGCAGTCAAGCCGCGGGGATGGGGCAAGAGACCCAGTACTTC,CASSQAAGMGQETQYF,TRBJ2-5,NA,NA,TRBV27
TGTGCCAGCGAGGGGGCAAATACGCAGTATTTT,CASEGANTQYF,TRBJ2-3,TRBD1,NA,TRBV10-3
TGCGCCAGCAGCCAAGGGGACAGGGGTAACCAAGAGACCCAGTACTTC,CASSQGDRGNQETQYF,TRBJ2-5,TRBD1,NA,TRBV4-3
TGTGCCAGCAGTGGAGGGGGGATTGCGATTGAAAAACTGTTTTTT,CASSGGGIAIEKLFF,TRBJ1-4,NA,NA,TRBV9
TGCGCCAGCAGCCAAGAAGCGGGAGGTTACGAGCAGTACTTC,CASSQEAGGYEQYF,TRBJ2-7,TRBD2,NA,TRBV4-3
TGTGCCAGCAGGACTACAGGGGACACTGAAGCTTTCTTT,CASRTTGDTEAFF,TRBJ1-1,TRBD1,NA,TRBV28
TGTGCCAGCAGTTACTCACAGGGGGCTGGAACTGAAGCTTTCTTT,CASSYSQGAGTEAFF,TRBJ1-1,TRBD1,NA,TRBV6-5
TGTGCCAGCACTAACGCCGGGGAGCTGTTTTTT,CASTNAGELFF,TRBJ2-2,NA,NA,TRBV6-6
TGTGCCAGCAGTGAAGTAGGACTAGGATACAATGAGCAGTTCTTC,CASSEVGLGYNEQFF,TRBJ2-1,TRBD2,NA,TRBV6-1
TGTGCCAGCAGCTTCACCTCGAGAGGGACTGAAGCTTTCTTT,CASSFTSRGTEAFF,TRBJ1-1,NA,NA,TRBV11-3
TGTGCCAGCTGTTCATCTAGCGGGAATCCCGAGCAGTACTTC,CASCSSSGNPEQYF,TRBJ2-7,TRBD2,NA,TRBV27
TGTGCCAGTCAAGGACAGGGAAGTTCCTATGGCTACACCTTC,CASQGQGSSYGYTF,TRBJ1-2,TRBD1,NA,TRBV11-3
TGTGCCATCAGTGATACGCAGGGTCCTTACGAGCAGTACTTC,CAISDTQGPYEQYF,TRBJ2-7,NA,once,TRBV10-3
TGTGCCAGCAGCTTCTTGAATGAACCCCAGCATTTT,CASSFLNEPQHF,TRBJ1-5,NA,NA,TRBV7-9
TGTGCCAGCAGCGGATTGATACAGCAAACTTACGAGCAGTACTTC,CASSGLIQQTYEQYF,TRBJ2-7,NA,NA,TRBV21-1
TGTGCCAGCAGTTTGATTAGCGGGGCGGGGACCTACAATGAGCAGTTCTTC,CASSLISGAGTYNEQFF,TRBJ2-1,TRBD2,NA,TRBV27
TGTGCCAGTAGGCTCGACGACATCAATCAGCCCCAGCATTTT,CASRLDDINQPQHF,TRBJ1-5,NA,NA,TRBV19
TGTGCCAGCAGCTTATTAAGAAGACCTACGGACTATGGCTACACCTTC,CASSLLRRPTDYGYTF,TRBJ1-2,NA,NA,TRBV11-2
TGTGCCAGCAGCCCACAGGGAGACTATGGCTACACCTTC,CASSPQGDYGYTF,TRBJ1-2,NA,NA,TRBV7-2
TGTGCCAGCAGTTTATCAACGGCTAGCGGGAGAAACGAGCAGTACTTC,CASSLSTASGRNEQYF,TRBJ2-7,TRBD2,NA,TRBV27
TGTGCCAGCAGCGGGACTAGCGGGAGTGAAGGGAATGAGCAGTTCTTC,CASSGTSGSEGNEQFF,TRBJ2-1,TRBD2,NA,TRBV6-4
TGTGCCAGCAGTGACAGGGGCTGGGAACGGCAGTACTTC,CASSDRGWERQYF,TRBJ2-7,TRBD1,NA,TRBV28
TGTGCCAGCAGCTTAGCCCTGGACAGATCTGGGGCCAACGTCCTGACTTTC,CASSLALDRSGANVLTF,TRBJ2-6,NA,NA,TRBV13